The text below deals with one T cell receptor (beta chain). The antigen is not known. This sample stems from a study of OX40 agonist ivuxolimab in advanced cancers. For the study at large: Patients enrolled in dose escalation were diagnosed with hepatocellular carcinoma, melanoma, renal cell or head and neck cancer. Study-wide points: The study found that CD8+ T cells averaged more expanded clones than CD4+.

The germline CDR1 and CDR2 sequences are LGHNA and YNFKEQ. This CDR3 spans 15 amino acids. With 1 base clipped from V and 8 bases from J, the junction kept 9 bases outside the gene matches. Assay: immunoSEQ multiplex PCR; the TCRdb copy retains only in-frame clones and omits some. The sample records 25,000 to 35,000 clones, almost 85% being singletons. The chain recombines TRBV4-2 with TRBJ1-2; 8 positions match TRBD1. Specimen: CD4+ or CD8+ T cells sorted from blood, collected in a trial of the OX40 agonist ivuxolimab. The sequence derives from an adult with an advanced solid tumor such as melanoma, head and neck, liver or kidney cancer. The CDR3: CASSQGPGQVTGYTF. The CDR3, as DNA: TGTGCCAGCAGCCAAGGGCCGGGACAGGTTACAGGCTACACCTTC.